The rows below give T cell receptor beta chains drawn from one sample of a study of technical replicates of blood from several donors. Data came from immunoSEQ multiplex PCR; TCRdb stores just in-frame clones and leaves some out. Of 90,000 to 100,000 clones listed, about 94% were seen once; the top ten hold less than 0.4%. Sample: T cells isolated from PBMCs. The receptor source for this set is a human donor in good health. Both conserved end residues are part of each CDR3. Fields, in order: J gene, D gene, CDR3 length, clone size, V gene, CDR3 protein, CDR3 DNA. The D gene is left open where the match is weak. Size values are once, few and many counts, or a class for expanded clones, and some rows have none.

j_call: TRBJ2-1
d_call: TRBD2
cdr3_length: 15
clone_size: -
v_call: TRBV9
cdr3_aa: CASSVGSGGLNEQFF
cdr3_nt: TGTGCCAGCAGCGTAGGTAGCGGGGGCCTTAATGAGCAGTTCTTC

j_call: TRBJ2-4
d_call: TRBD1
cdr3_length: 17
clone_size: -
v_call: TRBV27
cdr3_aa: CASSLRGTEVAKNIQYF
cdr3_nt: TGTGCCAGCAGTTTAAGGGGGACAGAAGTAGCCAAAAACATTCAGTACTTC

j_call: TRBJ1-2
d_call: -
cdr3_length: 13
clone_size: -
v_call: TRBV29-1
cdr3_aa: CSVEMGAWYGYTF
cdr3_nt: TGCAGCGTTGAGATGGGGGCTTGGTATGGCTACACCTTC

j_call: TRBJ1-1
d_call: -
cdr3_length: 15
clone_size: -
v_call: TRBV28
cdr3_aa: CASSLSRVVNTEAFF
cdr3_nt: TGTGCCAGCAGTTTGTCCCGGGTCGTTAACACTGAAGCTTTCTTT

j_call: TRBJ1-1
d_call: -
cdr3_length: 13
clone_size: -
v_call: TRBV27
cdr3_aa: CASQVGGNTEAFF
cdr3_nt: TGTGCCAGCCAGGTGGGGGGGAACACTGAAGCTTTCTTT

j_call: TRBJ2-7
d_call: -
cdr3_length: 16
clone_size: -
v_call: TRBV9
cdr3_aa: CASSPWGGGPGDEQYF
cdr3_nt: TGTGCCAGCAGCCCATGGGGGGGAGGGCCAGGGGACGAGCAGTACTTC

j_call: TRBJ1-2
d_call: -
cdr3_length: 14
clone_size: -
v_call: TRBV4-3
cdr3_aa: CASSRGAVRDGYTF
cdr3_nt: TGCGCCAGCAGCAGAGGAGCTGTACGTGATGGCTACACCTTC

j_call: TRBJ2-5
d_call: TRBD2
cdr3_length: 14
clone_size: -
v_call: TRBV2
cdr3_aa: CASSLQTAGETQYF
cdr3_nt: TGTGCCAGCAGCCTTCAGACAGCGGGGGAGACCCAGTACTTC

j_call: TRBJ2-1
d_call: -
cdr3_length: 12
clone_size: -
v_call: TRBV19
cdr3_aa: CASSTPEGGQFF
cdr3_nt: TGTGCCAGTAGTACGCCAGAGGGAGGGCAGTTCTTC

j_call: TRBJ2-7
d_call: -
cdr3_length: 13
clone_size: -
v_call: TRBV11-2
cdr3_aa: CASSLGRQAEQYF
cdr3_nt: TGTGCCAGCAGCTTAGGGCGACAGGCCGAGCAGTACTTC

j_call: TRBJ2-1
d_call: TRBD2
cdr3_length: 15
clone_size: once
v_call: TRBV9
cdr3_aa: CASSSGGTSRYEQFF
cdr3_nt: TGTGCCAGCAGCTCAGGAGGGACTAGTCGGTATGAGCAGTTCTTC

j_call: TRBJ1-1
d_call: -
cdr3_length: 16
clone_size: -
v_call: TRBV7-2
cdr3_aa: CASSFRGGGLVTEAFF
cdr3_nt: TGTGCCAGCAGTTTTCGGGGCGGGGGGCTGGTTACTGAAGCTTTCTTT

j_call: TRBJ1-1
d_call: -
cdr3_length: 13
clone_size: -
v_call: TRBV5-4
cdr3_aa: CASSLSQNTEAFF
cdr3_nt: TGTGCCAGCAGCTTGTCACAGAACACTGAAGCTTTCTTT

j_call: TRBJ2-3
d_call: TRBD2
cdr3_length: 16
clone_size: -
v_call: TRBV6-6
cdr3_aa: CASSLGLAGASDTQYF
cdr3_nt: TGTGCCAGCAGTTTGGGACTAGCGGGAGCGTCAGATACGCAGTATTTT

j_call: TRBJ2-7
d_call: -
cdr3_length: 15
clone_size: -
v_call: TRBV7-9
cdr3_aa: CASSIPTGQPYEQYF
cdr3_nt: TGTGCCAGCAGCATACCTACGGGACAACCCTACGAGCAGTACTTC

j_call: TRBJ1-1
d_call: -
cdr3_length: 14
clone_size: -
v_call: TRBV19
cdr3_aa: CASSKGWANTEAFF
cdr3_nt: TGTGCCAGTAGTAAGGGGTGGGCGAACACTGAAGCTTTCTTT

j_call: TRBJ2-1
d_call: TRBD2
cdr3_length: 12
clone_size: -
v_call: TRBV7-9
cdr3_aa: CATGLTYNEQFF
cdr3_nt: TGTGCCACGGGACTAACGTACAATGAGCAGTTCTTC

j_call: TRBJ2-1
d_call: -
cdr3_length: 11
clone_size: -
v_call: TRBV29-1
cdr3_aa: CSVEAGMEQFF
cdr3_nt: TGCAGCGTTGAAGCAGGGATGGAGCAGTTCTTC

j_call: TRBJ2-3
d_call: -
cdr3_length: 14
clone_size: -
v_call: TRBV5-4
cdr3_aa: CASSLPGETDTQYF
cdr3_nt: TGTGCCAGCAGCTTACCGGGGGAAACAGATACGCAGTATTTT

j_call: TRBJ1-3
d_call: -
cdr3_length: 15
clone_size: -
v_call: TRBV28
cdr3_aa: CASSRIVSSGNTIYF
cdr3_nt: TGTGCCAGCAGCCGTATCGTCAGCTCTGGAAACACCATATATTTT

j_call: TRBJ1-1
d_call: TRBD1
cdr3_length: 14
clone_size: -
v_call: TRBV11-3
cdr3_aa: CASSSGTVNTEAFF
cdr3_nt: TGTGCCAGCAGCTCCGGGACAGTGAACACTGAAGCTTTCTTT

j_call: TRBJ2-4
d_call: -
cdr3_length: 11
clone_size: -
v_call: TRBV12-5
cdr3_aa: CASGQGEIQYF
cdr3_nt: TGTGCTAGTGGACAGGGTGAAATTCAGTACTTC

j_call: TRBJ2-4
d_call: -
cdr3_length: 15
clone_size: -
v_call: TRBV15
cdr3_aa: CATSRDSHGENIQYF
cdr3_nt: TGTGCCACCAGCAGAGATAGTCACGGGGAAAACATTCAGTACTTC

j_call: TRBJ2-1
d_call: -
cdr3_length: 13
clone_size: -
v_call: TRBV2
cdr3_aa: CASSEARYNEQFF
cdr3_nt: TGTGCCAGCAGTGAAGCGAGGTACAATGAGCAGTTCTTC

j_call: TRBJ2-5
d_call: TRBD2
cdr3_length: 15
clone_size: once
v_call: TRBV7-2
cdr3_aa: CASSLTGTILETQYF
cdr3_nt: TGTGCCAGCAGCCTTACTGGGACTATACTTGAGACCCAGTACTTC

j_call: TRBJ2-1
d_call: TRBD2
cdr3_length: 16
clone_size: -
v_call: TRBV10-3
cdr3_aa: CAINDLRSGGYNEQFF
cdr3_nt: TGTGCCATCAATGATCTTCGCAGCGGGGGGTACAATGAGCAGTTCTTC

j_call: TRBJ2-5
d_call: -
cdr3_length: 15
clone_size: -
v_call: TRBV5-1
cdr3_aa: CASSWSGGTQETQYF
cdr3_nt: TGCGCCAGCAGCTGGAGTGGCGGGACCCAAGAGACCCAGTACTTC

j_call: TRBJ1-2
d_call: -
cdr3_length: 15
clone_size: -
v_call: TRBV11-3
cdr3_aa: CASSLGVGTINGYTF
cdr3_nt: TGTGCCAGCAGCTTAGGGGTAGGGACAATTAATGGCTACACCTTC

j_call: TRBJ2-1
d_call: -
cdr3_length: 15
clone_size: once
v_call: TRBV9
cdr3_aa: CASSVVGPGMDEQFF
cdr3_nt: TGTGCCAGCAGCGTAGTAGGCCCGGGGATGGATGAGCAGTTCTTC

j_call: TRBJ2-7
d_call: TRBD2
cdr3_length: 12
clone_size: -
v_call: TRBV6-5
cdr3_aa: CASGLAGGEQYF
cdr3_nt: TGTGCCAGCGGGTTAGCGGGAGGCGAGCAGTACTTC

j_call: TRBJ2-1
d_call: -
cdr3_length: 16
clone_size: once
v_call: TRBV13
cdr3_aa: CASSSLSRGPYNEQFF
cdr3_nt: TGTGCCAGCAGCAGCCTCTCGCGCGGGCCCTACAATGAGCAGTTCTTC

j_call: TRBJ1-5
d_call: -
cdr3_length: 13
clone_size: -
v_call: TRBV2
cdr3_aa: CASRIGVGQPQHF
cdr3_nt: TGTGCCAGCAGGATAGGGGTCGGGCAGCCCCAGCATTTT

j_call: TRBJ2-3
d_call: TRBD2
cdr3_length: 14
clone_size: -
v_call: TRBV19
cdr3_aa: CASNSGRATDTQYF
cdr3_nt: TGTGCCAGTAATAGCGGGAGGGCCACAGATACGCAGTATTTT

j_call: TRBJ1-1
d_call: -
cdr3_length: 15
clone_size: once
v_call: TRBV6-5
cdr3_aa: CASSSGSIRNTEAFF
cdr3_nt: TGTGCCAGCAGTTCGGGAAGTATTCGTAACACTGAAGCTTTCTTT

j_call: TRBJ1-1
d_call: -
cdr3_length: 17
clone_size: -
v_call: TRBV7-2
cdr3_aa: CASSLYYDAEGGTEAFF
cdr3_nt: TGTGCCAGCAGCTTATATTATGATGCGGAGGGAGGAACTGAAGCTTTCTTT

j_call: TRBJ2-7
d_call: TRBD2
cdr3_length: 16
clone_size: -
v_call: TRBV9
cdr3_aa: CASSVGASGAAYEQYF
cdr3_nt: TGTGCCAGCAGCGTAGGGGCTAGCGGAGCGGCCTACGAGCAGTACTTC

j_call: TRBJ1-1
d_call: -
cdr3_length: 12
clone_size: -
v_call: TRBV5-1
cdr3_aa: CASSERGTEAFF
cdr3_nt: TGCGCCAGCAGCGAGCGGGGGACTGAAGCTTTCTTT

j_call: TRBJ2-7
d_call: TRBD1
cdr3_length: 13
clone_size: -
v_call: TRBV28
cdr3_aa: CASYGTGGYEQYF
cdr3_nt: TGTGCCAGCTACGGGACAGGGGGTTACGAGCAGTACTTC

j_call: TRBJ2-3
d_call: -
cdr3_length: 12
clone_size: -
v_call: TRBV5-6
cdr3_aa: CASSFNPDTQYF
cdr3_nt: TGTGCCAGCAGCTTTAATCCAGATACGCAGTATTTT

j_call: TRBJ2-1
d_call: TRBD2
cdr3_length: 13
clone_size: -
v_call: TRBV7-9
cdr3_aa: CASSPGLVREQFF
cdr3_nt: TGTGCCAGCAGCCCGGGACTAGTTCGAGAGCAGTTCTTC